Listed below are T cell receptor beta chains from one sample, sequenced in a study of graft-versus-host responses after intestinal transplantation. Clones were sequenced by immunoSEQ multiplex PCR, and TCRdb holds only the in-frame ones, with some missing. Of 4,000 or so clones in the sample, approximately 72% were seen once. Sequences were derived from ileum tissue, sampled approximately 960 days after intestinal transplantation. Receptors originate from a human patient who received an intestinal transplant, so some T cells may come from the graft donor. CDR3s include the opening cysteine and the closing phenylalanine or tryptophan. The order of the fields is CDR3 protein, CDR3 DNA, J gene, D gene, clone size, V gene. A D gene is named only where the DNA matches it firmly. Clone sizes are given selectively: once, few, many, or a class where the clone is expanded.

CASTVAGVVNEQFF TGTGCCAGCACCGTAGCGGGGGTGGTTAATGAGCAGTTCTTC TRBJ2-1 TRBD2 - TRBV7-9
CASSPQTGPGTEAFF TGTGCCAGCTCACCACAGACAGGGCCTGGAACTGAAGCTTTCTTT TRBJ1-1 TRBD1 - TRBV18
CASSFEGGAYGYTF TGCGCCAGCAGCTTCGAAGGGGGCGCATATGGCTACACCTTC TRBJ1-2 TRBD1 - TRBV5-1
CASSPLGVFGNTIYF TGTGCCAGCAGCCCCCTCGGGGTGTTCGGAAACACCATATATTTT TRBJ1-3 - - TRBV14
CASSLDGRGGTEAFF TGCGCCAGCAGCTTGGACGGCCGTGGTGGCACTGAAGCTTTCTTT TRBJ1-1 - - TRBV5-1
CASSLKRDGNQETQYF TGTGCCAGCAGCTTAAAGCGGGACGGAAATCAAGAGACCCAGTACTTC TRBJ2-5 TRBD2 once TRBV7-9
CAISGGPRPYNSPLHF TGTGCCATCAGTGGTGGCCCCCGGCCCTATAATTCACCCCTCCACTTT TRBJ1-6 - once TRBV10-3
CSARYTGELFF TGCAGTGCTCGTTATACCGGGGAGCTGTTTTTT TRBJ2-2 - - TRBV20-1
CASSFGTADEQYF TGCGCCAGCAGCTTCGGGACAGCTGACGAGCAGTATTTC TRBJ2-7 TRBD1 - TRBV5-1
CSVGGAQTGELFF TGCAGCGTTGGCGGGGCGCAGACCGGGGAGCTGTTTTTT TRBJ2-2 - few TRBV29-1
CASSTATGQYSSTDTQYF TGTGCCAGCAGTACAGCGACAGGGCAATACTCTAGCACAGATACGCAGTATTTT TRBJ2-3 TRBD1 - TRBV2
CASSPPGLAPEQYF TGCGCCAGCTCGCCTCCGGGACTAGCTCCCGAGCAGTACTTC TRBJ2-7 TRBD2 - TRBV5-1
CASSLSTVPYGYTF TGTGCCAGCAGTTTGTCCACAGTCCCCTATGGCTACACCTTC TRBJ1-2 - few TRBV28
CASSQEGWRADTQYF TGCGCCAGCAGCCAAGAAGGTTGGAGGGCAGATACGCAGTATTTT TRBJ2-3 - - TRBV4-1
CASSRTGTEKLFF TGTGCCAGTAGTCGGACAGGGACCGAAAAACTGTTTTTT TRBJ1-4 TRBD1 - TRBV19
CASSFFGLNTGELFF TGTGCCAGCAGCTTTTTCGGGTTAAACACCGGGGAGCTGTTTTTT TRBJ2-2 - few TRBV5-5
CATSRVRGGGEKLFF TGTGCCACCAGCAGAGTACGAGGGGGCGGTGAAAAACTGTTTTTT TRBJ1-4 TRBD1 - TRBV15
CASSLERSEPYGYTF TGTGCCAGCAGCTTAGAAAGGTCGGAACCCTATGGCTACACCTTC TRBJ1-2 - - TRBV7-8
CASSPFGGAGEKLFF TGTGCCAGCAGCCCATTCGGAGGGGCGGGTGAAAAACTGTTTTTT TRBJ1-4 - few TRBV7-9
CASSGQLAGSTDTQYF TGTGCCAGCAGTGGCCAGCTAGCGGGGAGCACAGATACGCAGTATTTT TRBJ2-3 TRBD2 once TRBV6-6
CASSRLAVYTGELFF TGTGCCAGCAGCCGACTAGCGGTCTACACCGGGGAGCTGTTTTTT TRBJ2-2 TRBD2 - TRBV2
CASTVAGGFYEQYF TGTGCCAGCACGGTAGCGGGGGGTTTCTACGAGCAGTACTTC TRBJ2-7 TRBD2 once TRBV28
CASSSGGPQETQYF TGTGCCAGCAGTTCCGGGGGGCCCCAAGAGACCCAGTACTTC TRBJ2-5 - - TRBV6-5
CASSERPRNEQYF TGTGCCAGCAGTGAAAGGCCAAGGAACGAGCAGTACTTC TRBJ2-7 - - TRBV6-1
CASSSLGGGSGEKLFF TGTGCCAGCAGCTCTTTAGGAGGGGGTAGCGGTGAAAAACTGTTTTTT TRBJ1-4 - - TRBV5-6
CASSPTPEETQYF TGCGCCAGCAGCCCAACCCCGGAAGAGACCCAGTACTTC TRBJ2-5 - - TRBV5-1
CASSLGGTGGGYTF TGTGCCAGCAGCTTAGGTGGGACAGGGGGCGGCTACACCTTC TRBJ1-2 TRBD1 - TRBV11-2
CASTDSYNQPQHF TGTGCCAGCACGGACAGCTACAATCAGCCCCAGCATTTT TRBJ1-5 - - TRBV2
CAISENPGGGSYNEQFF TGTGCCATCAGTGAGAACCCGGGAGGGGGCTCCTACAATGAGCAGTTCTTC TRBJ2-1 TRBD2 - TRBV10-3
CASSIQRGGNEQFF TGTGCCAGTAGTATCCAGCGGGGAGGGAATGAGCAGTTCTTC TRBJ2-1 TRBD2 - TRBV19
CASGQGGSEAFF TGTGCCAGCGGCCAGGGGGGCAGTGAAGCTTTCTTT TRBJ1-1 TRBD1 - TRBV7-9
CASRPGLGATDTQYF TGTGCCAGCAGACCAGGACTAGGGGCCACAGATACGCAGTATTTT TRBJ2-3 TRBD2 - TRBV9
CASSAAVNTEAFF TGTGCCAGCAGCGCCGCAGTGAACACTGAAGCTTTCTTT TRBJ1-1 - - TRBV7-9
CASSLQWGAGDTQYF TGTGCCAGCAGCTTACAATGGGGGGCAGGGGATACGCAGTATTTT TRBJ2-3 - - TRBV7-8
CASSESGGKYGYTF TGCGCCAGCAGTGAGTCGGGAGGGAAGTATGGCTACACCTTC TRBJ1-2 - - TRBV10-2
CARSLRGRLENTEAFF TGTGCCAGAAGCTTGCGAGGACGCTTAGAGAACACTGAAGCTTTCTTT TRBJ1-1 - - TRBV5-3
CASSPTLGGEQYF TGTGCCAGCAGTCCCACGCTCGGGGGCGAGCAGTACTTC TRBJ2-7 - once TRBV27
CASSLIAGAGQETQYF TGTGCCAGCAGCTTAATAGCGGGGGCGGGGCAAGAGACCCAGTACTTC TRBJ2-5 TRBD2 - TRBV5-4
CASSDPLSPLHF TGTGCCAGCAGTGACCCCCTGTCACCCCTCCACTTT TRBJ1-6 - few TRBV2
CASRPRTADNSPLHF TGTGCCAGCAGACCCAGGACAGCCGATAATTCACCCCTCCACTTT TRBJ1-6 - - TRBV2
CASSYPSGLGEMVQYF TGTGCCAGCAGTTACCCCTCGGGACTAGGGGAAATGGTTCAGTACTTC TRBJ2-4 TRBD2 - TRBV6-5
CASSYRATGWTGELFF TGTGCCAGCAGTTACAGGGCTACAGGGTGGACCGGGGAGCTGTTTTTT TRBJ2-2 - - TRBV6-5
CASSFTITGTTEAFF TGTGCCAGCAGTTTTACCATAACAGGGACCACTGAAGCTTTCTTT TRBJ1-1 - - TRBV27
CASSPSQGASYNEQFF TGTGCCAGCTCACCCTCACAGGGAGCCTCCTACAATGAGCAGTTCTTC TRBJ2-1 - - TRBV18
CASSSGETQYF TGTGCCAGTAGCTCGGGGGAGACCCAGTACTTC TRBJ2-5 - few TRBV19
CASSSGLAGENTQYF TGCGCCAGCAGCTCGGGACTAGCGGGGGAAAATACGCAGTATTTT TRBJ2-3 TRBD2 - TRBV5-1
CASSKVAVTGGQETQYF TGTGCCAGCAGCAAAGTAGCAGTGACGGGCGGCCAAGAGACCCAGTACTTC TRBJ2-5 - - TRBV21-1
CASSLVHGGNTEAFF TGTGCCAGCAGTTTAGTACATGGGGGGAACACTGAAGCTTTCTTT TRBJ1-1 - - TRBV28
CASSLAGQGRKLFF TGTGCCAGCAGCTTGGCCGGGCAGGGGAGGAAACTGTTTTTT TRBJ1-4 - - TRBV5-8
CASSPAPGRERNEQFF TGTGCCAGCAGTCCGGCCCCGGGACGGGAAAGGAATGAGCAGTTCTTC TRBJ2-1 - - TRBV2